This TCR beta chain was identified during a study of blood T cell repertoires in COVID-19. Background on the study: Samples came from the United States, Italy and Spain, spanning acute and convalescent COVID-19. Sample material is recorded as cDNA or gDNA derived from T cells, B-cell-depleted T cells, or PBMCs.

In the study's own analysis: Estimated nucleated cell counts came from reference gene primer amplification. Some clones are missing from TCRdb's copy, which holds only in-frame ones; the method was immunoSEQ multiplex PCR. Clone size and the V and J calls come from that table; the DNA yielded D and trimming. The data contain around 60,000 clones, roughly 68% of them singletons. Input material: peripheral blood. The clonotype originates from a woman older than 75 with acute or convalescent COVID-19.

CDR3 residues: CASSYPGRREQYF. In nucleotides, the CDR3 is TGTGCCAGCAGTTACCCCGGGCGGAGGGAGCAGTACTTC. The chain employs TRBV6-5 and TRBJ2-7; perhaps TRBD2 as D (5 bases). The CDR3 is made up of 13 amino acids. From germline, CDR1 is MNHEY and CDR2 SVGAGI. V was pared by 2 bases and J by 7 bases, with 12 bases between.